These T cell receptor beta chains were read from a single sample in a study of blood T cell repertoires in COVID-19. Clones were read by immunoSEQ multiplex PCR, and TCRdb kept only the in-frame ones, dropping some. Of hundreds of thousands of clones listed, approximately 86% are singletons. Material for sequencing was PBMCs or T cells enriched from blood (not recorded which). The receptor set was obtained from a woman between 45 and 60 years old who had recovered from COVID-19. The CDR3 runs from the conserved cysteine through the conserved F or W. Fields, in order: J gene, clone size, D gene, V gene, CDR3 protein, CDR3 DNA. D genes are given only for firm matches. Expanded clones are given a class, and other clones once, few, many or no size at all.

J: TRBJ1-2; size: -; D: -; V: TRBV19; CDR3: CASSIRWAEANYGYTF; DNA: TGTGCCAGTAGTATAAGGTGGGCAGAAGCTAACTATGGCTACACCTTC
J: TRBJ2-1; size: -; D: -; V: TRBV2; CDR3: CASSAELRNEQFF; DNA: TGTGCCAGCAGTGCAGAGTTGAGGAATGAGCAGTTCTTC
J: TRBJ2-2; size: -; D: TRBD2; V: TRBV5-4; CDR3: CASRSRSGGNTGELFF; DNA: TGTGCCAGCAGGTCTCGTAGCGGGGGGAACACCGGGGAGCTGTTTTTT
J: TRBJ1-2; size: -; D: TRBD1; V: TRBV7-8; CDR3: CASSLAGQGVRGYTF; DNA: TGTGCCAGCAGCTTAGCGGGTCAGGGGGTTCGCGGCTACACCTTC
J: TRBJ2-5; size: -; D: -; V: TRBV5-8; CDR3: CASSLRLTGQEETQYF; DNA: TGTGCCAGCAGCTTGAGACTAACAGGGCAAGAAGAGACCCAGTACTTC
J: TRBJ2-7; size: -; D: -; V: TRBV28; CDR3: CASSFPGTAGYEQYF; DNA: TGTGCCAGCAGTTTCCCGGGGACAGCGGGCTACGAGCAGTACTTC
J: TRBJ2-1; size: few; D: TRBD2; V: TRBV2; CDR3: CASSEEREHNEQFF; DNA: TGTGCCAGCAGTGAAGAGCGGGAGCACAATGAGCAGTTCTTC
J: TRBJ2-7; size: -; D: -; V: TRBV6-5; CDR3: CASSTTYEQYF; DNA: TGTGCCAGCAGTACTACCTACGAGCAGTACTTC
J: TRBJ1-1; size: -; D: TRBD1; V: TRBV6-5; CDR3: CASRGQGTTEAFF; DNA: TGTGCCAGCAGGGGACAGGGGACGACTGAAGCTTTCTTT
J: TRBJ2-7; size: once; D: TRBD2; V: TRBV7-2; CDR3: CASSPSTSGYSYEQYF; DNA: TGTGCCAGCAGCCCTTCGACTAGCGGGTACTCCTACGAGCAGTACTTC
J: TRBJ2-5; size: -; D: TRBD2; V: TRBV6-1; CDR3: CASSKERLAGGIPQYF; DNA: TGTGCCAGCAGTAAAGAACGACTAGCGGGAGGGATCCCCCAGTACTTC
J: TRBJ1-1; size: -; D: -; V: TRBV29-1; CDR3: CSVEGLSDTEAFF; DNA: TGCAGCGTTGAAGGGCTTTCTGACACTGAAGCTTTCTTT
J: TRBJ2-1; size: -; D: TRBD2; V: TRBV12-3/TRBV12-4; CDR3: CASRAGGYNEQFF; DNA: TGTGCCAGCAGAGCGGGAGGCTACAATGAGCAGTTCTTC
J: TRBJ2-1; size: -; D: TRBD2; V: TRBV28; CDR3: CASSTLTSGRTWNEQFF; DNA: TGTGCCAGCAGTACCTTGACTAGCGGGAGGACGTGGAATGAGCAGTTCTTC
J: TRBJ1-2; size: once; D: TRBD1; V: TRBV28; CDR3: CASSPSDRDDGYTF; DNA: TGTGCCAGCAGTCCTTCGGACAGGGATGATGGCTACACCTTC
J: TRBJ2-3; size: -; D: TRBD2; V: TRBV6-4; CDR3: CASRQAGSDTQYF; DNA: TGTGCCAGCAGGCAAGCGGGGTCAGATACGCAGTATTTT
J: TRBJ2-7; size: -; D: TRBD2; V: TRBV28; CDR3: CASSLSLAGHEQYF; DNA: TGTGCCAGCAGTTTAAGTCTAGCGGGACACGAGCAGTACTTC
J: TRBJ1-5; size: -; D: TRBD1; V: TRBV5-5; CDR3: CASSSYGTGSMSNQPQHF; DNA: TGTGCCAGCAGCTCGTACGGGACAGGTTCGATGAGCAATCAGCCCCAGCATTTT
J: TRBJ1-4; size: -; D: -; V: TRBV6-5; CDR3: CASSLGRSKLFF; DNA: TGTGCCAGCAGTTTGGGGCGGTCAAAACTGTTTTTT
J: TRBJ2-2; size: -; D: -; V: TRBV5-6; CDR3: CASSLWQVATGELFF; DNA: TGTGCCAGCAGCTTGTGGCAGGTGGCCACCGGGGAGCTGTTTTTT
J: TRBJ1-5; size: -; D: TRBD1; V: TRBV24-1; CDR3: CATSDPGTGWRQPQHF; DNA: TGTGCCACCAGTGATCCGGGGACAGGGTGGAGGCAGCCCCAGCATTTT
J: TRBJ2-2; size: -; D: -; V: TRBV11-2; CDR3: CASSLWSAGELFF; DNA: TGTGCCAGCAGCCTCTGGAGCGCCGGGGAGCTGTTTTTT
J: TRBJ2-7; size: -; D: TRBD2; V: TRBV6-2/TRBV6-3; CDR3: CASSRTSGRAYEQYF; DNA: TGTGCCAGCAGTCGGACTAGCGGGAGGGCCTACGAGCAGTACTTC
J: TRBJ1-1; size: -; D: -; V: TRBV10-3; CDR3: CAISDTLSDRNTEAFF; DNA: TGTGCCATCAGTGACACCTTATCCGACAGGAACACTGAAGCTTTCTTT
J: TRBJ2-7; size: -; D: TRBD2; V: TRBV30; CDR3: CAWSVAGVSEQYF; DNA: TGTGCCTGGAGTGTAGCGGGAGTATCGGAGCAGTACTTC
J: TRBJ1-1; size: -; D: -; V: TRBV3-1/TRBV3-2; CDR3: CASSPLTGGEAFF; DNA: TGTGCCAGCAGCCCACTAACGGGGGGCGAAGCTTTCTTT